These 32 T cell receptor beta chains originate from one sample sequenced in a study of spatial heterogeneity in lung cancer (dated by TCRdb to between 2018 and 2021). The library was produced with 5' RACE. Instrument on record: NextSeq 500. Through fastp at Q25 and MiXCR, TCRdb rebuilt clones from the public reads, retaining in-frame beta chains. Rows are combined by CDR3 protein, so each entry shows the most common genes and DNA. The sample table holds around 41,000 distinct CDR3 sequences, of which over 6.5% were seen once. The biggest ten clones account for about 45% of the sample. The sample's time point, from its label and the paper: sample taken at primary tumor resection. This sample comprised PBMCs, obtained at surgery. The receptors shown here come from a female donor with early-stage non-small cell lung cancer.

The rearrangement links TRBV2 to TRBJ1-5; a possible D gene is TRBD1 (5 bases). Trimming cost V 6 bases and J 0 bases, with 15 bases left between them. Germline lookup yields CDR1 SNHLY and CDR2 FYNNEI. CDR3 length: 16 amino acids. The CDR3 nucleotides read TGTGCCAGCAGGAGGGGCAGCGGGTATAGCAATCAGCCCCAGCATTTT. Encoded protein: CASRRGSGYSNQPQHF.

This clonotype appeared many times. V and J are TRBV15 and TRBJ1-4, with unresolved D. The V end lost 5 bases, the J end lost 8 bases, and 6 bases lay between the germline ends. From germline, CDR1 is LNHNV and CDR2 YYDKDF (reference sequence). This CDR3 is built from 11 residues. CDR3 in amino acids: CATSAQEKLFF. CDR3 DNA: TGTGCCACCAGCGCACAAGAAAAACTGTTTTTT.

This clonotype was counted ten times or more. This chain connects TRBV12-3 or TRBV12-4 to TRBJ1-5; D unclear. CDR3 size: 14 residues. V lost 3 bases and J 0 bases, leaving 6 bases between the germline ends. The CDR3 sequence is CASSFDNSNQPQHF. CDR3 DNA sequence: TGTGCCAGCAGTTTCGATAATAGCAATCAGCCCCAGCATTTT.

J is TRBJ2-3 and V is TRBV5-6; TRBD1 aligns across 9 bases. With 2 bases clipped from V and 12 bases from J, the junction kept 19 bases outside the gene matches. This CDR3 contains 17 residues. In germline, CDR1 is SGHDT, CDR2 YYEEEE. Written as DNA, the CDR3 is TGTGCCAGCAGCTTTATGTTTCTGTGGACAGGGGATTCCGAACAGTATTTT. It encodes CASSFMFLWTGDSEQYF.

The sample holds a few counts of this clonotype. The chain links TRBV3-1 to TRBJ2-7, with 7 bases lining up with TRBD2. Per germline, CDR1 LGHDT and CDR2 YNNKEL (reference sequence). V was pared by 1 base and J by 7 bases, with 19 bases of the junction left unmatched. The CDR3 totals 18 residues. The CDR3 loop reads CASSQVKASGPPWWEQYF. The CDR3 coding sequence is TGTGCCAGCAGCCAAGTGAAAGCTAGCGGCCCCCCTTGGTGGGAGCAGTACTTC.

V usage is TRBV7-9 and J usage is TRBJ2-7, with 11 bases aligning to TRBD2. After removal of 3 bases from V and 2 bases from J, the junction contained 0 bases not matched to a gene. The CDR3 runs 14 residues. Per the germline V gene, CDR1 is SEHNR and CDR2 is FQNEAQ (reference sequence). DNA for the CDR3: TGTGCCAGCAGCTTTAGCGGGGGGGCCTACGAGCAGTACTTC. Its translation is CASSFSGGAYEQYF.

This clonotype has a count of ten or more. The rearrangement joins TRBV29-1 to TRBJ2-1; 12 positions agree with TRBD2. The CDR3 is 15 amino acids. CDR1 is SQVTM and CDR2 is ANQGSEA in the germline V gene. V shed 7 bases, J shed 5 bases, and the junction held 9 bases outside the gene matches. Written as DNA, the CDR3 is TGCAGCGCCAAGCCTCTAGCGGGGGGGAACAATGAGCAGTTCTTC. Translated, it gives CSAKPLAGGNNEQFF.

This clonotype was detected a few times. The chain combines TRBV7-2 with TRBJ1-2, with D possibly matching TRBD1 (5 bases). The V end was cut by 4 bases, the J end by 2 bases, with 14 bases between. The CDR3 covers 15 residues. Germline CDR1 SGHTA, CDR2 FQGNSA. The DNA of the CDR3 is TGTGCCAGCAGCTCACGCGCAGGGCCGAACTATGGCTACACCTTC. This sequence encodes CASSSRAGPNYGYTF. Full variable domain (rest looked up from reference TRBV7-2 and TRBJ1-2): GAGVSQSPSNKVTEKGKDVELRCDPISGHTALYWYRQSLGQGLEFLIYFQGNSAPDKSGLPSDRFSAERTGGSVSTLTIQRTQQEDSAVYLCASSSRAGPNYGYTFGSGTRLTVV.

This clonotype was detected only a few times. The rearrangement uses TRBV21-1 and TRBJ1-1; the table's D gene call, TRBD1, was not cross checked with the DNA. TRBV21-1 is recorded as a pseudogene. The CDR3 totals 15 residues. The CDR3 spells CASSKVWGVNTEAFF. CDR3 nucleotide sequence: TGTGCCAGCAGCAAAGTTTGGGGGGTTAACACTGAAGCTTTCTTT.

This clonotype was seen only a few times. This chain links TRBV4-2 with TRBJ1-1; D is uncertain. Germline CDR1 is LGHNA and CDR2 is YNFKEQ. The CDR3 is 14 residues long. V gave up 3 bases and J gave up 5 bases, with 13 bases separating them. CDR3 nucleotides: TGTGCCAGCAGCCATGGTCCGGGAGGGACTGAAGCTTTCTTT. Residues: CASSHGPGGTEAFF.

The chain couples TRBV12-3 or TRBV12-4 to TRBJ2-4; TRBD1 is a possible D gene (5 bases). V was shortened by 4 bases and J by 6 bases, with 16 bases between the two germline ends. This CDR3 spans 15 amino acids. The CDR3 is CASSSLKDKSNIQYF. DNA for the CDR3: TGTGCCAGCAGTTCCTTAAAGGACAAGTCAAACATTCAGTACTTC.

This clonotype was seen many times. This chain uses TRBV2 with TRBJ2-5; TRBD2 aligns across 9 bases. V gave up 5 bases and J gave up 5 bases; unmatched junction bases: 0. The germline CDR1 and CDR2 sequences are SNHLY and FYNNEI. The CDR3 sequence is 12 residues long. In DNA, the CDR3 is TGTGCCAGCAGTACTAGCGGGGAGACCCAGTACTTC. This gives the protein CASSTSGETQYF.

This clonotype was detected ten times or more. J is TRBJ2-5 and V is TRBV4-1, with 7 bases that match TRBD1. Per germline, CDR1 MGHRA and CDR2 YSYEKL. CDR3 length: 14 residues. V gave up 2 bases and J gave up 7 bases; unmatched junction bases: 7. Written as DNA, the CDR3 is TGCGCCAGCAGCCAAAACGACAGGGTGGGGACCCAGTACTTC. Protein product: CASSQNDRVGTQYF.

This clonotype was found many times. The chain is built from TRBV6-1 and TRBJ2-3, with a tentative D call TRBD2 (6 bases). The CDR3 is 14 residues long. CDR1 and CDR2 from the germline V gene are MNHNS and SASEGT. V lost 4 bases, J lost 4 bases, and 12 bases lay in between. The CDR3 nucleotides read TGTGCCAGCAGTGTTCCTAGCGTGGCAGATACGCAGTATTTT. Amino acids: CASSVPSVADTQYF.

Remarks on this clonotype: A much larger clone is a single base away; this may be a read error. The chain employs TRBV5-1 and TRBJ2-1; D could derive from TRBD1 or TRBD2 (6 bases each). Germline CDR1 SGHRS, CDR2 YFSETQ. CDR3 length equals 15 residues. The V end lost 2 bases, the J end lost 5 bases, and 14 bases lay between the germline ends. The CDR3 nucleotides are TGCGCCAGCAGCTTAGAACGGGGGCCGCACAATGAGCAGTTCTTC. Encoded protein: CASSLERGPHNEQFF.

In this sample, this clonotype turned up many times. The gene calls are TRBV7-2 and TRBJ2-1; tentatively, D is TRBD2 (5 bases). CDR3 length: 15 residues. Trimming removed 4 bases from V and 4 bases from J, with 14 bases in between. Germline loops: CDR1 SGHTA, CDR2 FQGNSA. CDR3 coding DNA: TGTGCCAGCAGCTCCCAATTCCGGGAATACAATGAGCAGTTCTTC. This gives the protein CASSSQFREYNEQFF.

At least ten counts were recorded for this clonotype. This chain joins TRBV5-1 and TRBJ2-2; maybe TRBD1 (6 bases). The V end was cut by 4 bases, the J end by 6 bases, with 19 bases between. The germline CDR1 and CDR2 sequences are SGHRS and YFSETQ. This CDR3 comprises 16 residues. CDR3 DNA: TGCGCCAGCAGCGTTGCCCCGACAGGAGAACCCGGGGAGCTGTTTTTT. It is translated as CASSVAPTGEPGELFF.

Ten or more counts support this clonotype. The CDR3 DNA follows: TGTGCCAGCAGCTTAGAAATTTCAACGGAGACCCAGTACTTC. Translated, it gives CASSLEISTETQYF. V and J are TRBV7-2 and TRBJ2-5; D uncertain. The CDR3 is 14 residues long. Germline V lookup: CDR1 SGHTA, CDR2 FQGNSA. The ends were cut back, 1 base at V and 5 bases at J, with 11 bases in the middle.

The chain couples TRBV6-5 to TRBJ2-1, with 10 bases fitting TRBD2. Germline loops: CDR1 MNHEY, CDR2 SVGAGI. The length of the CDR3 is 14 residues. V gave up 6 bases and J gave up 2 bases; unmatched junction bases: 1. The CDR3, as DNA: TGTGCCAGCAGGGGGACTAGCGCCTACAATGAGCAGTTCTTC. Encoded protein: CASRGTSAYNEQFF.

The V and J genes are TRBV7-6 and TRBJ2-7, with a weak D call TRBD1 (6 bases). Germline CDR1 is SGHVS and CDR2 is FNYEAQ. CDR3 size: 14 residues. V was trimmed by 5 bases and J by 3 bases, leaving 14 bases between them. CDR3 amino acids: CASSQSTGLYEQYF. In DNA form, the CDR3 reads TGTGCCAGCAGCCAAAGCACAGGGCTCTACGAGCAGTACTTC.

This clonotype was counted at least ten times. CDR3 bases: TGTGCCAGCAGTCCGACGGGACAGGGGGCGGGGAACACTGAAGCTTTCTTT. Translating it yields CASSPTGQGAGNTEAFF. The rearrangement links TRBV6-5 to TRBJ1-1, with 12 bases matching TRBD1. Unmatched junction bases numbered 8, after V lost 5 bases and J lost 1 base. The CDR3 length is 17 residues. CDR1 is MNHEY, CDR2 SVGAGI, per germline.

The chain links TRBV18 to TRBJ2-3; the D is unclear. The length of the CDR3 is 16 residues. Germline V gives CDR1 KGHSH, CDR2 LQKENI. V was trimmed by 0 bases and J by 0 bases, leaving 10 bases between them. The CDR3 DNA follows: TGTGCCAGCTCACCACCCCGTTTCGCTAGCACAGATACGCAGTATTTT. Translated, it gives CASSPPRFASTDTQYF.

This clonotype was recorded at least ten times. The chain has TRBV20-1 and TRBJ1-6; no firm D call. CDR1 is DFQATT and CDR2 is SNEGSKA in the germline V gene (reference sequence). This CDR3 is built from 15 residues. V dropped 2 bases and J dropped 5 bases, with 13 bases sitting between them. The CDR3 reads CSARTPGADNSPLHF. CDR3 in DNA: TGCAGTGCTAGAACACCCGGAGCCGATAATTCACCCCTCCACTTT.

This sequence joins TRBV5-8 and TRBJ1-4; D is unresolved. The CDR3 consists of 12 residues. Trimming took off 7 bases at V and 9 bases at J, with 13 bases between the two ends. The germline V gene encodes CDR1 SGHTS and CDR2 YDEGEE. The CDR3 spells CASVRSAKKLFF. The CDR3 coding sequence is TGTGCCAGCGTCAGATCGGCGAAAAAACTGTTTTTT.

In its sample, this clonotype was seen many times. Compared with germline, one end of the junction differs, possibly owing to a read error. The genes are TRBV20-1 and TRBJ2-4; no reliable D call. CDR1 is DFQATT, CDR2 SNEGSKA, per germline (reference sequence). The CDR3 sequence is 11 residues long. The CDR3 DNA follows: TGCAGTGCTAGAGATATAGCAGGTTGGGACTTC. Translated: CSARDIAGWDF.

There are many counts of this clonotype. CDR3 residues: CSARDGGRSQETQYF. The CDR3 DNA follows: TGCAGTGCTAGAGACGGGGGGCGCTCCCAAGAGACCCAGTACTTC. The V gene is TRBV20-1, the J gene TRBJ2-5, with a tentative D call TRBD2 (7 bases). The CDR3 loop spans 15 amino acids. With 0 bases removed from V and 1 base from J, the gap between germline ends came to 12 bases. Germline CDR1 is DFQATT and CDR2 is SNEGSKA (reference sequence).

This clonotype showed up just a few times. The CDR3 DNA sequence: TGTGCCAGCAGCGTAACAGGGGGGCTAGAAGAGACCCAGTACTTC. This translates into CASSVTGGLEETQYF. This chain links TRBV9 with TRBJ2-5; 8 nucleotides match TRBD1. The V and J ends lost 1 base and 3 bases, in that order; junction bases with no gene match: 5. Germline CDR1 reads SGDLS; CDR2 reads YYNGEE. The length of the CDR3 is 15 residues.

This clonotype was detected ten times or more. The chain joins TRBV20-1 to TRBJ2-7; 7 bases are a match to TRBD1. The CDR3 loop spans 13 amino acids. V dropped 6 bases and J dropped 3; count of bases not matched to a gene: 8. Germline V gene data show CDR1 as DFQATT and CDR2 as SNEGSKA (reference sequence). For the CDR3, the DNA is TGCAGTGCGGGTCCGGGACAGATCTACGAGCAGTACTTC. It specifies CSAGPGQIYEQYF.

Ten or more counts support this clonotype. V and J are TRBV10-2 and TRBJ1-5; D might be TRBD1 (5 bases). This CDR3 is built from 14 residues. Germline V gene data show CDR1 as WSHSY and CDR2 as SAAADI. The ends were cut back, 2 bases at V and 8 bases at J, with 13 bases in the middle. The CDR3, as DNA: TGCGCCAGCAGTGAGGCCCCGAGGGGTGAGCCCCAGCATTTT. Amino acid sequence: CASSEAPRGEPQHF.

This clonotype has at least ten counts. The chain employs TRBV25-1 and TRBJ1-2; no definite D call. Trimming took off 3 bases at V and 3 bases at J, with 5 bases between the two ends. Germline CDR1 reads MGHDK; CDR2 reads SYGVNS. The CDR3 covers 12 residues. In nucleotides, the CDR3 is TGTGCCAGCAGTGACGGATACTATGGCTACACCTTC. Protein sequence: CASSDGYYGYTF.

This clonotype was observed at least ten times. The CDR3 DNA follows: TGTGCCAGCAGCTTAATATCGACTACCAGCACAGATACGCAGTATTTT. Protein product: CASSLISTTSTDTQYF. The genes are TRBV7-2 and TRBJ2-3; TRBD2 is a possible D gene (5 bases). Germline V lookup: CDR1 SGHTA, CDR2 FQGNSA. The CDR3 consists of 16 residues. Trimming removed 2 bases at V and 0 bases at J, with 12 bases between. The full variable domain, completed using reference TRBV7-2 and TRBJ2-3, is GAGVSQSPSNKVTEKGKDVELRCDPISGHTALYWYRQSLGQGLEFLIYFQGNSAPDKSGLPSDRFSAERTGGSVSTLTIQRTQQEDSAVYLCASSLISTTSTDTQYFGPGTRLTVL.

The chain joins TRBV6-2 or TRBV6-3 to TRBJ1-3; unclear D gene. The V end lost 5 bases, the J end lost 0 bases, and 11 bases lay between the germline ends. CDR1 and CDR2 (germline): MNHEY, SVGEGT. This CDR3 has 15 residues. The DNA for the CDR3 is TGTGCCAGCAGTCCGGATCGGGCCTCTGGAAACACCATATATTTT. Protein product: CASSPDRASGNTIYF.